These T cell receptor beta chains were read from a single sample in a study of neurological immune-mediated disorders. Each CDR3 protein is one row after TCRdb ran MiXCR on the 5' RACE reads. The sample contains approximately 80,000 distinct CDR3 sequences, 5.5% to 6.5% of which appear only once. The sample taken for sequencing was PBMCs. The origin of the receptors is a woman aged 55 to 70 with multiple sclerosis. The CDR3 runs from the conserved cysteine through the conserved F or W. A D gene is named only where the DNA matches it firmly. Clone size is not always given. Where it is, it says once, few, many or a class for expanded clones.

TRBD2	TRBJ2-7	few	16	TRBV7-8	TGTGCCAGCAGCCGGACTAGCGGGGGGGCCTCCTACGAGCAGTACTTC	CASSRTSGGASYEQYF
TRBD1	TRBJ2-1	many	14	TRBV7-9	TGTGCCAGCAGCTTAGGACAGGGGAACAATGAGCAGTTCTTC	CASSLGQGNNEQFF
-	TRBJ1-4	many	18	TRBV5-6	TGTGCCAGCCAAAGGACAACGGGGGCGCCTGCAACTAATGAAAAACTGTTTTTT	CASQRTTGAPATNEKLFF
-	TRBJ2-3	many	14	TRBV6-4	TGTGCCAGCAGTGAGCCCGGGGGCAGAGATACGCAGTATTTT	CASSEPGGRDTQYF
-	TRBJ1-2	many	14	TRBV20-1	TGCAGTGCCCCTTTAAGGGCCACTATGGGAGGCTACACCTTC	CSAPLRATMGGYTF
-	TRBJ1-1	few	15	TRBV12-3/TRBV12-4	TGTGCCAGCAGTCCAGGGTTGGCGATGAACACTGAAGCTTTCTTT	CASSPGLAMNTEAFF
-	TRBJ1-1	-	14	TRBV12-3/TRBV12-4	TGTGCCAGCAGTTTTTTCGGGGGCGACACTGAAGCTTTCTTT	CASSFFGGDTEAFF
-	TRBJ1-1	many	14	TRBV6-1	TGTGCCAGCAGTATGCAGGTCGTTGGCACTGAAGCTTTCTTT	CASSMQVVGTEAFF
-	TRBJ1-2	many	14	TRBV5-6	TGTGCCAGCAGCTTGGCACAGGCGCCTGGCGGCTACACCTTC	CASSLAQAPGGYTF
-	TRBJ2-2	few	16	TRBV27	TGTGCCAGAGGGGGTCCCCTGCAGGGCGCCCCCGGGGAGCTGTTTTTT	CARGGPLQGAPGELFF
-	TRBJ2-1	many	12	TRBV12-5	TGTGCTAGTGGCCCGGCCGAGGATGAGCAGTTCTTC	CASGPAEDEQFF
TRBD1	TRBJ2-7	-	14	TRBV7-7	TGTGCTAGCAGCAAGGACAGGGGGGCCTACGAGCAGTACTTC	CASSKDRGAYEQYF
TRBD1	TRBJ2-7	many	13	TRBV5-5	TGTGCCAGCAGCTCCTACAGGGGCAACGAGCAGTACTTC	CASSSYRGNEQYF
-	TRBJ2-3	many	12	TRBV20-1	TGCAGTGCTGGACAACTCACAGATACGCAGTATTTT	CSAGQLTDTQYF
-	TRBJ1-5	many	15	TRBV6-6	TGTGCCAGCAGTACCAGGCAACCTAGCAATCAGCCCCAGCATTTT	CASSTRQPSNQPQHF
-	TRBJ2-7	many	16	TRBV21-1	TGTGCCAGCCTCAAAGGTCGGGCACCCCGAAATAACGAGCAGTACTTC	CASLKGRAPRNNEQYF
-	TRBJ1-5	many	15	TRBV2	TGTGCCAGCAGTGAGGTTGGATATAGCAATCAGCCCCAGCATTTT	CASSEVGYSNQPQHF
-	TRBJ2-1	many	15	TRBV27	TGTGCCAGCAGTTCTCCGTTGAGCTCCTACAATGAGCAGTTCTTC	CASSSPLSSYNEQFF
-	TRBJ1-6	many	14	TRBV5-1	TGCGCCAGCAGCCCTGGGACTGCCGGGTCACCCCTCCACTTT	CASSPGTAGSPLHF
-	TRBJ1-4	many	14	TRBV5-1	TGCGCCAGCAGCCCCACTGCAACTAATGAAAAACTGTTTTTT	CASSPTATNEKLFF
-	TRBJ1-2	few	12	TRBV30	TGTGCCTGGAGTGTTAAAGAACGTGGCTACACCTTC	CAWSVKERGYTF
-	TRBJ2-3	many	14	TRBV9	TGTGCCAGCAGCGCAAACCTAGCGTCAGATACGCAGTATTTT	CASSANLASDTQYF
TRBD1	TRBJ2-1	many	14	TRBV19	TGTGCCAGTAGTATCGACAGGGCCTACAATGAGCAGTTCTTC	CASSIDRAYNEQFF
-	TRBJ2-2	many	15	TRBV28	TGTGCCAGCCGAACCTCCGGGACCCTAGGAAGGGAGCTGTTTTTT	CASRTSGTLGRELFF
-	TRBJ1-1	many	12	TRBV7-2	TGTGCCAGCAGCTTAGTGGGTTTGGAAGCTTTCTTT	CASSLVGLEAFF
TRBD1	TRBJ2-4	many	14	TRBV5-1	TGCGCCAGCAGCCTTACAGGGGGATGGGACATTCAGTACTTC	CASSLTGGWDIQYF
TRBD1	TRBJ2-2	many	15	TRBV29-1	TGCAGCGTACCTCCCCAGGGGGTAAACACCGGGGAGCTGTTTTTT	CSVPPQGVNTGELFF
-	TRBJ1-3	many	15	TRBV6-5	TGTGCCAGCAGGCTGACAGCAAACTCTGGAAACACCATATATTTT	CASRLTANSGNTIYF
-	TRBJ2-2	many	14	TRBV5-1	TGCGCCAGCAGCTTGGATTCCGCGGCCGGGGAGCTGTTTTTT	CASSLDSAAGELFF
TRBD1	TRBJ1-5	many	14	TRBV5-5	TGTGCCAGCAGCACACAGGGGGGCAATCAGCCCCAGCATTTT	CASSTQGGNQPQHF
TRBD1	TRBJ1-1	many	15	TRBV20-1	TGCAGTGCTAGAGATGGGAACAGGGGACACACTGAAGCTTTCTTT	CSARDGNRGHTEAFF
-	TRBJ2-2	many	13	TRBV5-1	TGCGCCAGCAGCTTGGGGGCGACCGGGGAGCTGTTTTTT	CASSLGATGELFF
-	TRBJ2-7	many	16	TRBV28	TGTGCCAGCAGTCCCAATGGGGCAGGGTGGGACTACGAGCAGTACTTC	CASSPNGAGWDYEQYF
-	TRBJ1-6	many	16	TRBV5-1	TGCGCCAGCAGCGTGCTCGAGACAAACTATAATTCACCCCTCCACTTT	CASSVLETNYNSPLHF
-	TRBJ1-1	-	16	TRBV27	TGTGCCAGCAGTTTATCGGGGCCCCGGGGGCTCGCTGAAGCTTTCTTT	CASSLSGPRGLAEAFF
TRBD2	TRBJ2-5	many	16	TRBV3-1	TGTGCCAGCAGCCAAGGGATGGCGGGAGGGCAAGAGACCCAGTACTTC	CASSQGMAGGQETQYF
-	TRBJ2-2	many	15	TRBV12-3/TRBV12-4	TGTGCCAGCAAAGAAATAGGAGGGCTTGGCGGGGAGCTGTTTTTT	CASKEIGGLGGELFF
TRBD1	TRBJ1-1	many	14	TRBV7-2	TGTGCCAGCAGCTTGACAGGGGGGAACACTGAAGCTTTCTTT	CASSLTGGNTEAFF
-	TRBJ2-5	few	17	TRBV6-5	TGTGCCAGCAGTTACGGAGGAGGCAGGGTGTCCCAAGAGACCCAGTACTTC	CASSYGGGRVSQETQYF
-	TRBJ2-2	many	16	TRBV7-2	TGTGCCAGCAGCCTCAGTGGCCTACAGAGGACCGGGGAGCTGTTTTTT	CASSLSGLQRTGELFF
-	TRBJ1-1	medium-sized	12	TRBV6-2/TRBV6-3	TGTGCCAGCAGCAGAACGAACACTGAAGCTTTCTTT	CASSRTNTEAFF
-	TRBJ1-2	many	13	TRBV24-1	TGTGCCACCAGTGATTTCCCCGGTGGGGGCTACACCTTC	CATSDFPGGGYTF
TRBD2	TRBJ2-1	-	15	TRBV3-1	TGTGCCAGCAGCCCGCGGGGGGGCCTCTACAATGAGCAGTTCTTC	CASSPRGGLYNEQFF
-	TRBJ2-5	medium-sized	14	TRBV5-1	TGCGCCAGCAGCTTCCCTCGGGTGGGGGAGACCCAGTACTTC	CASSFPRVGETQYF
-	TRBJ1-1	many	14	TRBV10-1	TGCGCCAGCAGTTCTGAGACAATGAACACTGAAGCTTTCTTT	CASSSETMNTEAFF
-	TRBJ1-6	-	15	TRBV7-6	TGTGCCAGCAGCTTCTCGACAGACTATAATCCACCCCTCCACTTT	CASSFSTDYNPPLHF
-	TRBJ1-5	many	13	TRBV20-1	TGCAGTGCAGCGAAGGATAGCAATCAGCCCCAGCATTTT	CSAAKDSNQPQHF
-	TRBJ1-5	many	14	TRBV5-1	TGCGCCAGCCAAGCTGGGAAGGGGTACGACGCCCAGCATTTT	CASQAGKGYDAQHF
TRBD1	TRBJ1-4	once	15	TRBV4-2	TGTGCCAGCAGACCAATTTACCAGGGGGATGAAAAACTGTTTTTT	CASRPIYQGDEKLFF
TRBD2	TRBJ2-1	many	15	TRBV5-6	TGTGCCAGCAGCCTTAGCGGGGGCGCCTACAATGAGCAGTTCTTC	CASSLSGGAYNEQFF
-	TRBJ1-2	many	13	TRBV7-8	TGTGCCAGCAGCTTCGGACGGGCCGATGGCTACACCTTC	CASSFGRADGYTF
-	TRBJ2-1	many	11	TRBV29-1	TGCAGCGCCCGATGGGGGGCCGAGCAGTTCTTC	CSARWGAEQFF
-	TRBJ2-7	many	13	TRBV6-5	TGTGCCAGCTGTAAGGGCAGGACCTACGAGCAGTACTTC	CASCKGRTYEQYF
-	TRBJ2-2	few	14	TRBV20-1	TGCAGTGCTCCTCGGACAGAAGTCACCGGGGAGCTGTTTTTT	CSAPRTEVTGELFF
TRBD1	TRBJ1-2	many	12	TRBV20-1	TGCAGTGCGACAGGGGATTTCTATGGCTACACCTTC	CSATGDFYGYTF
-	TRBJ2-1	many	12	TRBV6-6	TGTGCCAGCAATAATAATAACAATGAGCAGTTCTTC	CASNNNNNEQFF
-	TRBJ2-1	many	13	TRBV10-3	TGTGCCATCAGTGAGTGGGGGGTAAATGAGCAGTTCTTC	CAISEWGVNEQFF